The entry below gives a single T cell receptor beta chain sequence along with its context. This sample was included in a study of T cell responses to AZD1222 COVID-19 vaccine. The ends were cut back, 5 bases at V and 1 base at J, with 11 bases in the middle. Germline assignment: CDR1 MNHEY and CDR2 SMNVEV (reference sequence). The CDR3 sequence is 14 residues long. Sequenced by immunoSEQ multiplex PCR; TCRdb stores in-frame clones only, minus some. The repertoire consists of some 130,000 clones, with roughly 90% occurring once and the leading ten covering over 1.5%. This TCR was sampled from an adult in good health. The input for sequencing was peripheral blood, taken on day 0 of AZD1222 vaccination. The rearrangement joins TRBV27 to TRBJ1-2; a possible D gene is TRBD1 (6 bases). CDR3 sequence: CASSTTGNNYGYTF. The CDR3 coding sequence is TGTGCCAGCAGTACTACAGGGAATAACTATGGCTACACCTTC.